What follows are 32 T cell receptor beta chains derived from one specimen sequenced in a study of TIL therapy for anti-PD-1-resistant metastatic lung cancer. Time point given: pre-treatment sample, taken before nivolumab and TIL therapy. The libraries were made with immunoSEQ v3. Produced via immunoSEQ multiplex PCR; TCRdb's table is partial and in-frame only. Among more than 55,000 clones, roughly four fifths were seen once, and the ten largest hold less than 3%. The specimen comprised blood, sampled at baseline. These receptors originate from a person aged 25 to 79 with non-small cell lung cancer.

The gene calls are TRBV5-4 and TRBJ1-6, with 8 bases that match TRBD1. This CDR3 is built from 14 residues. Germline V lookup: CDR1 SGHNT, CDR2 YYREEE (reference sequence). V shed 5 bases and J 9 bases; nucleotides not matched to a gene: 7. CDR3 DNA sequence: TGTGCCAGCAGTCAGGACAGGGAAGGTTCACCCCTCCACTTT. It codes for CASSQDREGSPLHF.

The J gene is TRBJ2-1, the V gene TRBV10-1; the match to TRBD2 covers 10 bases. The germline gives CDR1 WNHNN, CDR2 SYGVQD (reference sequence). V shed 5 bases and J 3 bases; nucleotides not matched to a gene: 4. This CDR3 comprises 15 residues. CDR3 amino acids: CASSPTSGNYNEQFF. CDR3 bases: TGCGCCAGCAGTCCTACTAGCGGGAACTACAATGAGCAGTTCTTC.

This rearrangement joins TRBV11-3 to TRBJ2-2; D uncertain. The ends were cut back, 0 bases at V and 1 base at J, with 6 bases in the middle. The length of the CDR3 is 15 residues. Germline V gene lookup returns CDR1 SGHNT and CDR2 YENEEA. The CDR3 is CASSLDVLNTGELFF. CDR3 DNA: TGTGCCAGCAGCTTAGACGTCCTGAACACCGGGGAGCTGTTTTTT.

J is TRBJ1-2 and V is TRBV7-2, with TRBD1 as a possible D gene (6 bases). Germline V gene lookup returns CDR1 SGHTA and CDR2 FQGNSA. Trimming cost V 1 base and J 4 bases, with 7 bases left between them. This CDR3 is built from 13 residues. The CDR3 loop reads CASSLGGGYGYTF. The CDR3 bases are TGTGCCAGCAGCTTAGGAGGGGGCTATGGCTACACCTTC.

The DNA of the CDR3 is TGTGCCAGCAGCTTGACCGCTAGCGGGAGATGGGAGACCCAGTACTTC. Protein product: CASSLTASGRWETQYF. This rearrangement joins TRBV5-6 to TRBJ2-5; 10 nucleotides align to TRBD2. There are 16 residues in the CDR3. V shed 1 base, J shed 5 bases, and the junction held 8 bases outside the gene matches. The germline gives CDR1 SGHDT, CDR2 YYEEEE.

The chain combines TRBV7-2 with TRBJ2-1, with unresolved D. The germline V and J ends were trimmed by 1 base and 4 bases, with 2 bases remaining between them. This CDR3 comprises 12 residues. The germline V gene has CDR1 SGHTA and CDR2 FQGNSA. The CDR3 is CASSLVYNEQFF. The CDR3 DNA is TGTGCCAGCAGCTTAGTTTACAATGAGCAGTTCTTC. Full variable domain (outside the CDR3, taken from reference TRBV7-2 and TRBJ2-1): GAGVSQSPSNKVTEKGKDVELRCDPISGHTALYWYRQSLGQGLEFLIYFQGNSAPDKSGLPSDRFSAERTGGSVSTLTIQRTQQEDSAVYLCASSLVYNEQFFGPGTRLTVL.

Regarding this clone: Germline is not matched at one junction end, which may reflect a read error. The CDR3: CASSEALGSLVF. DNA of the CDR3: TGTGCCAGCAGTGAAGCGCTCGGGAGTTTGGTCTTC. The chain joins TRBV2 to TRBJ2-1; TRBD2 might be the D (6 bases). CDR3 length: 12 amino acids. CDR1 and CDR2 (germline): SNHLY, FYNNEI. The complete variable domain, with remaining parts taken from reference TRBV2 and TRBJ2-1, reads EPEVTQTPSHQVTQMGQEVILRCVPISNHLYFYWYRQILGQKVEFLVSFYNNEISEKSEIFDDQFSVERPDGSNFTLKIRSTKLEDSAMYFCASSEALGSLVFGPGTRLTVL.

This chain links TRBV13 with TRBJ1-2; perhaps TRBD1 as D (6 bases). The CDR3 contains 14 residues. Looked up from germline, CDR1 is PRHDT and CDR2 is FYEKMQ (reference sequence). The ends were cut back, 5 bases at V and 2 bases at J, with 12 bases in the middle. CDR3 protein: CASSLGARNYGYTF. DNA of the CDR3: TGTGCCAGCAGCCTGGGGGCGCGGAACTATGGCTACACCTTC.

The chain joins TRBV14 to TRBJ2-2, with D tentatively TRBD1 (6 bases). The CDR3 consists of 16 residues. From germline, CDR1 is SGHDN and CDR2 FVKESK. V was pared by 4 bases and J by 4 bases, with 16 bases between. The CDR3 here is CASSRQGQVLTGELFF. The CDR3, as DNA: TGTGCCAGCAGCCGCCAGGGGCAGGTTCTCACCGGGGAGCTGTTTTTT.

This clone was counted only a few times. This chain joins TRBV10-3 and TRBJ2-1; TRBD2 matches 13 bases. Germline V gene lookup returns CDR1 ENHRY and CDR2 SYGVKD. The CDR3 length is 16 residues. V was pared by 6 bases and J by 5 bases, with 7 bases of the junction left unmatched. The CDR3 protein is CAISPTSGRGNNEQFF. The DNA for the CDR3 is TGTGCCATCAGCCCAACTAGCGGGAGGGGTAACAATGAGCAGTTCTTC.

This chain links TRBV7-2 with TRBJ1-1; no clear D gene. This CDR3 is built from 15 residues. V was cut by 7 bases and J by 7 bases, with 22 bases left in between. Germline CDR1 SGHTA, CDR2 FQGNSA. DNA for the CDR3: TGTGCCAGCATCCAAGAAGCGGGCAGCACGAATGAAGCTTTCTTT. Its protein is CASIQEAGSTNEAFF.

The chain employs TRBV19 and TRBJ2-1, with 7 bases that match TRBD2. Germline lookup yields CDR1 LNHDA and CDR2 SQIVND (reference sequence). The CDR3 spans 15 residues. Trimming removed 0 bases from V and 4 bases from J; junction bases left unmatched: 3. The CDR3 sequence: CASSIDPSGYNEQFF. The CDR3 DNA reads as TGTGCCAGTAGTATAGATCCTAGCGGTTACAATGAGCAGTTCTTC.

The chain links TRBV6-2 or TRBV6-3 to TRBJ2-3; D is unclear. The germline V and J ends were trimmed by 2 bases and 0 bases, with 12 bases remaining between them. This CDR3 has 16 residues. CDR1 and CDR2 from the germline V gene are MNHEY and SVGEGT. CDR3 sequence reads: CASSYRTTASTDTQYF. The CDR3 DNA reads as TGTGCCAGCAGTTACCGGACGACTGCTAGCACAGATACGCAGTATTTT.

The rearrangement joins TRBV7-3 to TRBJ2-5, with D possibly being TRBD2 (5 bases). Trimming removed 4 bases at V and 2 bases at J, with 8 bases between. This CDR3 region has 13 residues. Germline V gene sequence: CDR1 SGHTA, CDR2 FQGTGA. CDR3 nucleotide sequence: TGTGCCAGCAGCTCAGCGGCACAAGAGACCCAGTACTTC. It yields the protein CASSSAAQETQYF.

The chain is built from TRBV4-1 and TRBJ1-4; D is possibly TRBD1 (5 bases). The V gene's germline CDR1 is MGHRA and CDR2 YSYEKL. There are 16 residues in the CDR3. V lost 0 bases, J lost 7 bases, and 15 bases lay in between. The CDR3 nucleotides read TGCGCCAGCAGCCAAGATCCCCGGGGGAGGGGTGAAAAACTGTTTTTT. The encoded protein is CASSQDPRGRGEKLFF.

The V call is TRBV29-1, the J call TRBJ1-1; maybe TRBD1 (5 bases). This CDR3 is built from 14 residues. Germline CDR1 reads SQVTM; CDR2 reads ANQGSEA. The V and J ends lost 0 bases and 5 bases respectively, with 13 bases between them. CDR3 region: CSVEDRGRGTEAFF. CDR3 in DNA: TGCAGCGTTGAAGATCGGGGAAGGGGAACTGAAGCTTTCTTT.

CDR3 coding DNA: TGCGCCAGCAGCTTGGGCCCGCTCGGGCGCGGAAACACCATATATTTT. It encodes CASSLGPLGRGNTIYF. The rearrangement uses TRBV5-1 and TRBJ1-3; unclear D gene. Deletions cut 0 bases from V and 4 bases from J, with 14 bases between. Germline CDR1 SGHRS, CDR2 YFSETQ. This CDR3 is 16 amino acids long.

The chain has TRBV19 and TRBJ1-5; TRBD1 agrees at 7 bases. V lost 8 bases, J lost 0 bases, and 7 bases stayed unmatched. There are 15 residues in the CDR3. The germline CDR1 and CDR2 sequences are LNHDA and SQIVND (reference sequence). The CDR3 coding sequence is TGTGCCAGTGATAAGGGACAGAATAGCAATCAGCCCCAGCATTTT. Amino acids: CASDKGQNSNQPQHF. The full variable domain, with the rest looked up from reference TRBV19 and TRBJ1-5, is DGGITQSPKYLFRKEGQNVTLSCEQNLNHDAMYWYRQDPGQGLRLIYYSQIVNDFQKGDIAEGYSVSREKKESFPLTVTSAQKNPTAFYLCASDKGQNSNQPQHFGDGTRLSIL.

This chain links TRBV14 with TRBJ2-1; 8 nucleotides agree with TRBD2. Germline V gene sequence: CDR1 SGHDN, CDR2 FVKESK. The CDR3 contains 15 residues. V dropped 1 base and J dropped 9; count of bases not matched to a gene: 8. DNA for the CDR3: TGTGCCAGCAGCCAAGGTCGAGCGGGAGTTAGTGAGCAGTTCTTC. Translating gives CASSQGRAGVSEQFF.

This chain uses TRBV6-6 with TRBJ2-1; 7 positions match TRBD2. The germline V gene has CDR1 MNHNY and CDR2 SVGAGI (reference sequence). V lost 6 bases and J lost 1; bases outside the gene matches: 6. The CDR3 loop spans 15 amino acids. The CDR3 region is CASSPLALSYNEQFF. The CDR3 DNA follows: TGTGCCAGCAGCCCACTAGCGCTGTCCTACAATGAGCAGTTCTTC.

The V gene is TRBV29-1, the J gene TRBJ1-2; 9 bases match TRBD1. The V segment lost 4 bases and the J segment 4 bases; nucleotides outside the gene matches: 1. Germline V lookup: CDR1 SQVTM, CDR2 ANQGSEA. The CDR3 sequence is 12 residues long. The CDR3 region is CSVGDRVYGYTF. CDR3 coding DNA: TGCAGCGTTGGGGACAGGGTCTATGGCTACACCTTC.

The chain combines TRBV6-5 with TRBJ2-3, with D possibly matching TRBD2 (6 bases). V lost 7 bases, J lost 5 bases, and 19 bases lay in between. Germline V lookup: CDR1 MNHEY, CDR2 SVGAGI. The CDR3 totals 15 residues. CDR3 sequence reads: CASTRTGLSLDTQYF. Written as DNA, the CDR3 is TGTGCCAGCACCAGGACGGGACTGTCCCTAGATACGCAGTATTTT.

The V and J genes are TRBV7-9 and TRBJ2-2; D not certain. Trimming took off 3 bases at V and 1 base at J, with 3 bases between the two ends. The CDR3 covers 13 residues. Germline CDR1 SEHNR, CDR2 FQNEAQ (reference sequence). The CDR3 DNA is TGTGCCAGCAGCTTTGAGAACACCGGGGAGCTGTTTTTT. It codes for CASSFENTGELFF.

The chain has TRBV12-3 or TRBV12-4 and TRBJ2-1; possible D gene TRBD1, 5 bases. The CDR3 loop spans 13 amino acids. With 1 base removed from V and 5 bases from J, the gap between germline ends came to 6 bases. CDR3 DNA sequence: TGTGCCAGCAGTTTAGTACAGGACAATGAGCAGTTCTTC. This gives the protein CASSLVQDNEQFF.

This clone has more than one count but fewer than ten. The chain joins TRBV28 to TRBJ1-2; no clear D gene. This CDR3 is built from 11 residues. The V end was cut by 5 bases, the J end by 4 bases, with 5 bases between. CDR1 is MDHEN, CDR2 SYDVKM, per germline. CDR3 sequence (DNA): TGTGCCAGCAGTCTTTCCTATGGCTACACCTTC. Protein product: CASSLSYGYTF.

The V call is TRBV2, the J call TRBJ2-3, with D tentatively TRBD1 (6 bases). The CDR3 has 15 amino acids. Germline CDR1 is SNHLY and CDR2 is FYNNEI. V lost 1 base, J lost 6 bases, and 14 bases lay in between. The CDR3 DNA follows: TGTGCCAGCAGTGAAGGGACAGCCGAGCTGGATACGCAGTATTTT. Amino acids: CASSEGTAELDTQYF.

The chain is built from TRBV4-1 and TRBJ1-2; D might be TRBD1 (5 bases). The CDR3 has 15 amino acids. The V end lost 0 bases, the J end lost 5 bases, and 13 bases lay between the germline ends. Germline V gives CDR1 MGHRA, CDR2 YSYEKL. The CDR3 region is CASSQDDRGGYGYTF. The CDR3 DNA reads as TGCGCCAGCAGCCAAGATGACCGGGGCGGGTATGGCTACACCTTC.

The V gene is TRBV28, the J gene TRBJ1-1, with D possibly matching TRBD1 (5 bases). Germline V gene sequence: CDR1 MDHEN, CDR2 SYDVKM. The V and J ends lost 7 bases and 4 bases respectively, with 13 bases between them. The CDR3 sequence is 13 residues long. The CDR3 DNA is TGTGCCAGCATTGAAGGGGCGAGCACTGAAGCTTTCTTT. This gives the protein CASIEGASTEAFF.

The V call is TRBV7-3, the J call TRBJ2-1; D is uncertain. V lost 6 bases and J lost 7, with 13 bases in between. The CDR3 contains 13 residues. Germline CDR1 and CDR2: SGHTA and FQGTGA. DNA of the CDR3: TGTGCCAGCAGACCCCCTCCGTCGAATGAGCAGTTCTTC. This translates into CASRPPPSNEQFF.

This clone has a handful of counts. The chain links TRBV10-3 to TRBJ1-1; 7 bases match TRBD1. The CDR3 runs 14 residues. V lost 6 bases, J lost 2 bases, and 6 bases stayed unmatched. The V gene's germline CDR1 is ENHRY and CDR2 SYGVKD. In nucleotides, the CDR3 is TGTGCCATCAGCCACAGGGGAGGCAACACTGAAGCTTTCTTT. Residues: CAISHRGGNTEAFF.

This clone was detected only a few times. This chain links TRBV7-9 with TRBJ2-7; D not certain. CDR1 SEHNR and CDR2 FQNEAQ come from the germline V gene (reference sequence). The germline V and J ends were trimmed by 5 bases and 10 bases, with 18 bases remaining between them. The CDR3 contains 13 residues. The CDR3 loop reads CASSPKGSWVQYF. In nucleotides, the CDR3 is TGTGCCAGCAGCCCGAAGGGTTCGTGGGTACAGTACTTC.

This clone was found once. The gene calls are TRBV6-6 and TRBJ2-7, with 7 bases that match TRBD1. Germline assignment: CDR1 MNHNY and CDR2 SVGAGI (reference sequence). This CDR3 comprises 13 residues. V lost 8 bases to trimming and J lost 0 bases; unmatched junction nucleotides: 4. The CDR3 DNA sequence: TGTGCCAGCTCGAAGGGGGCCTCCTACGAGCAGTACTTC. Translating it yields CASSKGASYEQYF.